The 29 T cell receptor beta chains reported below all come from one sample, sequenced in a study of T-cell reconstitution after alpha-beta-depleted transplantation in children. The authors prepared the TCRbeta library with unique molecular identifiers. Via MiXCR, TCRdb re-called the PCR reads, giving one row per CDR3 protein. The table lists 500,000 to 650,000 distinct CDR3 sequences, approximately 13% of them singletons, with around 2.2% in the top ten. Sequencing was performed on PBMCs, mostly from graft donor cells, taken 360 days after TCRalphabeta/CD19-depleted stem cell transplant. These receptors originate from a male patient aged 5 to 17 who had a stem cell transplant for acute myeloid leukemia, so the T cells may come from the graft donor.

The J gene is TRBJ2-5, the V gene TRBV6-5, with D hard to call. There are 15 residues in the CDR3. Germline assignment: CDR1 MNHEY and CDR2 SVGAGI. Trimming cost V 0 bases and J 5 bases, with 13 bases left between them. The DNA of the CDR3 is TGTGCCAGCAGTTACTCCCTGGGCGTAGGGGAGACCCAGTACTTC. Amino acid sequence: CASSYSLGVGETQYF.

The J gene is TRBJ2-3, the V gene TRBV28; D uncertain. V was trimmed by 8 bases and J by 2 bases, leaving 5 bases between them. Germline loops: CDR1 MDHEN, CDR2 SYDVKM. The CDR3 is 11 residues long. CDR3 nucleotide sequence: TGTGCCAGCGGATTCACAGATACGCAGTATTTT. Its translation is CASGFTDTQYF.

There are many counts of this clonotype. This chain uses TRBV12-3 or TRBV12-4 with TRBJ2-1; D gene uncertain. This CDR3 comprises 14 residues. Trimming pared 1 base from V and 10 bases from J, leaving 14 bases between. The CDR3 sequence is CASSLDRAIIEQFF. The CDR3 region has the DNA TGTGCCAGCAGTTTAGACCGGGCTATCATCGAGCAGTTCTTC.

This clonotype was detected ten times or more. The chain is built from TRBV29-1 and TRBJ2-1; 11 bases align to TRBD2. V lost 6 bases to trimming and J lost 0 bases; unmatched junction nucleotides: 13. The CDR3 totals 18 residues. The V gene's germline CDR1 is SQVTM and CDR2 ANQGSEA. The CDR3 here is CSVGRGTSGASSYNEQFF. The CDR3 DNA follows: TGCAGCGTGGGGCGAGGGACTAGCGGTGCTAGCTCCTACAATGAGCAGTTCTTC.

The chain carries TRBV12-3 or TRBV12-4 and TRBJ1-1; 8 positions match TRBD1. The CDR3 has 13 amino acids. Losses at the gene ends were 6 bases for V and 5 bases for J; bases not matched to a gene: 5. CDR3 DNA sequence: TGTGCCAGCAGGTTTAGACAGGGGACTGAAGCTTTCTTT. Its translation is CASRFRQGTEAFF.

The CDR3 sequence is CASSELGGSLAKNIQYF. Here the CDR3 DNA reads TGTGCCAGCAGTGAATTAGGGGGCTCACTAGCCAAAAACATTCAGTACTTC. The J gene is TRBJ2-4, the V gene TRBV25-1; TRBD1 agrees at 7 bases. CDR1 and CDR2 from the germline V gene are MGHDK and SYGVNS. The trim removed 1 base at V and 0 bases at J, leaving 6 bases unmatched. There are 17 residues in the CDR3.

This clonotype was found a few times. The chain couples TRBV2 to TRBJ2-3; 11 bases map to TRBD1. The CDR3 is 17 amino acids. Per germline, CDR1 SNHLY and CDR2 FYNNEI. With V trimmed by 1 base and J by 1 base, 4 bases remained unmatched. CDR3 residues: CASSEGTGGEGTDTQYF. In DNA form, the CDR3 reads TGTGCCAGCAGTGAAGGGACAGGGGGCGAGGGCACAGATACGCAGTATTTT.

This clonotype was detected many times. The chain uses TRBV6-5 and TRBJ2-2, with 8 bases matching TRBD1. CDR1 is MNHEY, CDR2 SVGAGI, per germline. V was clipped by 4 bases and J by 1 base; unmatched bases: 2. The CDR3 sequence is 15 residues long. CDR3 sequence reads: CASSSGTGNTGELFF. DNA of the CDR3: TGTGCCAGCAGTTCGGGGACAGGGAACACCGGGGAGCTGTTTTTT.

In this sample, this clonotype turned up many times. The rearrangement links TRBV12-3 or TRBV12-4 to TRBJ2-1, with D possibly being TRBD1 (6 bases). The CDR3 consists of 12 residues. V dropped 1 base and J dropped 8 bases, with 6 bases sitting between them. CDR3 sequence reads: CASSLEGDEQFF. The DNA for the CDR3 is TGTGCCAGCAGTTTAGAGGGGGATGAGCAGTTCTTC.

The CDR3 DNA reads as TGTGCCAGCAGCTTAGCTCTCCCCTTCTGGAATGAGCAGTTCTTC. Protein: CASSLALPFWNEQFF. The V call is TRBV11-1, the J call TRBJ2-1; D remains unclear. V was clipped by 0 bases and J by 7 bases, with 13 bases between them. This CDR3 spans 15 amino acids. CDR1 is SGHAT and CDR2 is FQDESV in the germline V gene (reference sequence).

The rearrangement links TRBV27 to TRBJ2-1; the D is unclear. CDR1 and CDR2 from the germline V gene are MNHEY and SMNVEV (reference sequence). V gave up 5 bases and J gave up 4 bases, with 12 bases separating them. CDR3 length: 14 amino acids. CDR3 in DNA: TGTGCCAGCAGTCTGTGGACCCAGTACAATGAGCAGTTCTTC. Translating it yields CASSLWTQYNEQFF.

This chain joins TRBV7-2 and TRBJ2-7; D possibly uses TRBD1 or TRBD2 (5 bases each). Germline CDR1 and CDR2: SGHTA and FQGNSA. The CDR3 length is 14 residues. Trimming cost V 5 bases and J 4 bases, with 15 bases left between them. CDR3 DNA sequence: TGTGCCAGCAGCCGGGGACGGAGATATTACGAGCAGTACTTC. Encoded protein: CASSRGRRYYEQYF.

This clonotype was observed at least ten times. This rearrangement joins TRBV7-3 to TRBJ2-3; TRBD1 aligns across 7 bases. The J segment lost 1 base and the V segment lost 5 bases, leaving 6 bases of the junction unmatched. Germline V CDR1 and CDR2: SGHTA, FQGTGA. CDR3 length: 15 residues. CDR3 DNA sequence: TGTGCCAGCAGCGTATTAGGGGGCGGCACAGATACGCAGTATTTT. Translation gives CASSVLGGGTDTQYF.

The V and J genes are TRBV9 and TRBJ2-2; TRBD2 matches 9 bases. The V gene's germline CDR1 is SGDLS and CDR2 YYNGEE. The CDR3 covers 14 residues. The junction had 4 bases not matched to a gene; V was cut back by 4 bases and J by 6 bases. The CDR3 DNA is TGTGCCAGCAGCATCAGGACTAGCGCCGGGGAGCTGTTTTTT. Its protein product is CASSIRTSAGELFF.

This chain joins TRBV12-3 or TRBV12-4 and TRBJ2-5; tentative D call: TRBD1 (6 bases). CDR3 length: 16 residues. Trimming pared 8 bases from V and 5 bases from J, leaving 24 bases between. In nucleotides, the CDR3 is TGTGCCAGCTCTCTGGGGCACACAGGGCGTAGGGAGACCCAGTACTTC. Translating gives CASSLGHTGRRETQYF.

V usage is TRBV20-1 and J usage is TRBJ2-5; 7 bases are shared with TRBD2. Losses at the gene ends were 2 bases for V and 3 bases for J; bases not matched to a gene: 9. The CDR3 runs to 15 residues. Germline CDR1 reads DFQATT; CDR2 reads SNEGSKA (reference sequence). CDR3 in DNA: TGCAGTGCTAGAATTTCCAGCGGGGTTGAAGAGACCCAGTACTTC. Protein: CSARISSGVEETQYF.

This sequence joins TRBV6-2 or TRBV6-3 and TRBJ2-1; TRBD1 matches 7 bases. CDR1 MNHEY and CDR2 SVGEGT come from the germline V gene. J lost 6 bases, V lost 1 base, and 6 bases had no gene match. The CDR3 length is 15 residues. CDR3: CASSYWDSLSNEQFF. CDR3 nucleotide sequence: TGTGCCAGCAGTTACTGGGACAGTCTGAGCAATGAGCAGTTCTTC.

The chain links TRBV9 to TRBJ1-6; D not certain. CDR3 length equals 13 residues. The germline V gene has CDR1 SGDLS and CDR2 YYNGEE. V lost 0 bases, J lost 9 bases, and 7 bases lay in between. The CDR3 here is CASSVDWVSPLHF. In DNA form, the CDR3 reads TGTGCCAGCAGCGTAGATTGGGTTTCACCCCTCCACTTT.

This clonotype showed up just a few times. The chain uses TRBV5-1 and TRBJ2-5; 11 bases are a match to TRBD2. There are 18 residues in the CDR3. Germline lookup yields CDR1 SGHRS and CDR2 YFSETQ. V lost 0 bases and J lost 1; bases outside the gene matches: 8. This CDR3 reads CASSLAFLAGGLQETQYF. Here the CDR3 DNA reads TGCGCCAGCAGCTTGGCGTTCCTAGCGGGAGGCCTCCAAGAGACCCAGTACTTC. The entire variable domain, with the rest obtained from reference TRBV5-1 and TRBJ2-5, is as follows: KAGVTQTPRYLIKTRGQQVTLSCSPISGHRSVSWYQQTPGQGLQFLFEYFSETQRNKGNFPGRFSGRQFSNSRSEMNVSTLELGDSALYLCASSLAFLAGGLQETQYFGPGTRLLVL.

Only a few counts were recorded for this clonotype. This sequence joins TRBV20-1 and TRBJ2-1; the match to TRBD2 covers 15 bases. The germline gives CDR1 DFQATT, CDR2 SNEGSKA (reference sequence). This CDR3 is 14 amino acids long. Trimming took 5 bases from V and 7 from J; bases not matched to a gene: 3. The chain's CDR3 is CSAGTSGRRNEQFF. DNA of the CDR3: TGCAGTGCTGGGACTAGCGGGAGGAGGAATGAGCAGTTCTTC.

This clonotype was detected a few times. The J gene is TRBJ2-7, the V gene TRBV28; 7 nucleotides line up with TRBD1. CDR3 size: 14 residues. Germline CDR1 and CDR2: MDHEN and SYDVKM. The J segment lost 6 bases and the V segment lost 6 bases, leaving 11 bases of the junction unmatched. CDR3 sequence (DNA): TGTGCCAGCAGGGATTACAGGGGTGGGCGCGAGCAGTACTTC. It yields the protein CASRDYRGGREQYF.

This clonotype was found a few times. The CDR3 region has the DNA TGTGCCAGCATGCCGGCGCCGGCCTACGAGCAGTACTTC. Its protein is CASMPAPAYEQYF. The chain combines TRBV28 with TRBJ2-7; D is undetermined. Trimming pared 7 bases from V and 2 bases from J, leaving 12 bases between. CDR3 length: 13 residues. Germline CDR1 reads MDHEN; CDR2 reads SYDVKM.

This clonotype was seen many times. The chain uses TRBV5-1 and TRBJ2-2; D is undetermined. This CDR3 contains 15 residues. V was shortened by 4 bases and J by 4 bases, with 14 bases between the two germline ends. Per germline, CDR1 SGHRS and CDR2 YFSETQ. This CDR3 reads CASSPALSVTGELFF. CDR3 sequence (DNA): TGCGCCAGCAGCCCTGCCCTTAGTGTCACCGGGGAGCTGTTTTTT.

This chain links TRBV5-1 with TRBJ2-5; a possible D gene is TRBD1 (6 bases). V was pared by 0 bases and J by 5 bases, with 11 bases between. The germline CDR1 and CDR2 sequences are SGHRS and YFSETQ. The CDR3 runs 14 residues. The CDR3 DNA reads TGCGCCAGCAGCTTGGACAGGGTGGACGAGACCCAGTACTTC. The encoded protein is CASSLDRVDETQYF.

This clonotype was detected a few times. The V gene is TRBV29-1, the J gene TRBJ2-1, with 8 bases fitting TRBD2. V was clipped by 4 bases and J by 2 bases; unmatched bases: 13. This CDR3 is built from 17 residues. Germline assignment: CDR1 SQVTM and CDR2 ANQGSEA. CDR3 nucleotides: TGCAGCGTTGGGGAGCTAGCGGGCGCCACGGCCTACAATGAGCAGTTCTTC. Translation: CSVGELAGATAYNEQFF.

V gene TRBV20-1 combines with J gene TRBJ2-1, with TRBD2 as a possible D gene (5 bases). The CDR3 has 15 amino acids. Per the germline V gene, CDR1 is DFQATT and CDR2 is SNEGSKA (reference sequence). Trimming stripped 6 bases from V and 7 bases from J, with 22 bases between. As DNA, the CDR3 is TGCAGTGCGCCTCGGACTTACTACAGCGAGAATGAGCAGTTCTTC. Its translation is CSAPRTYYSENEQFF.

This clonotype has just a few counts. The genes are TRBV11-2 and TRBJ2-7, with D possibly being TRBD1 (6 bases). The CDR3 extends over 14 amino acids. From germline, CDR1 is SGHAT and CDR2 FQNNGV. V lost 5 bases and J lost 3, with 14 bases in between. Here the CDR3 reads CASSPSRGNYEQYF. CDR3 DNA sequence: TGTGCCAGCAGCCCCAGCAGGGGCAACTACGAGCAGTACTTC.

This clonotype was picked up many times. The chain carries TRBV29-1 and TRBJ2-7; D is uncertain. Looked up from germline, CDR1 is SQVTM and CDR2 is ANQGSEA. V dropped 7 bases and J dropped 2 bases, with 12 bases sitting between them. There are 12 residues in the CDR3. CDR3 sequence: CSAVDPPYEQYF. DNA of the CDR3: TGCAGCGCCGTGGACCCCCCCTACGAGCAGTACTTC.

This clonotype was found many times. The chain's CDR3 is CASSLNGPNTGELFF. The CDR3 DNA sequence: TGCGCCAGCAGCTTAAACGGGCCGAACACCGGGGAGCTGTTTTTT. The chain uses TRBV5-1 and TRBJ2-2, with unresolved D. Germline lookup yields CDR1 SGHRS and CDR2 YFSETQ. V was pared by 2 bases and J by 0 bases, with 8 bases between. The CDR3 is 15 residues long.